This T cell receptor (beta chain) was documented in a study of shared clonotypes between healthy human individuals. The study's findings and limits: Estimated richness was generally greater in naive than memory subsets.

The CDR3 spans 16 residues. J gave up 5 bases and V 2 bases, and 7 bases lay outside the gene matches. Looked up from germline, CDR1 is SGHRS and CDR2 is YFSETQ. A word on this clone: The antigen remains undetermined.

In the original workflow: Quality scores were absent from the junction-only immunoSEQ sequences, so filtering differed. Sequencing used immunoSEQ multiplex PCR; TCRdb keeps in-frame clones, though not all of them. D and trimming were read from the DNA, whereas the V and J calls and clone size are those reported in that table. The sample carries over 2 million clones, around 90% recorded once. Partitioning of CD4+ cells yielded a CD45RA+ naive subset and a CD45RA-negative memory subset. Material: naive CD4+ T cells from PBMCs. Subset reported: CD45RA+ positively selected. The chain has TRBV5-1 and TRBJ2-5, with 12 nucleotides matching TRBD1. The clonotype comes from a man between 18 and 29 years old in good health. Some clones in this sample may be carry-over from other donors' samples. The CDR3 DNA reads as TGCGCCAGCAGCTTCTATCCGGGACAGGGGGCGGAGACCCAGTACTTC. Its translation is CASSFYPGQGAETQYF.